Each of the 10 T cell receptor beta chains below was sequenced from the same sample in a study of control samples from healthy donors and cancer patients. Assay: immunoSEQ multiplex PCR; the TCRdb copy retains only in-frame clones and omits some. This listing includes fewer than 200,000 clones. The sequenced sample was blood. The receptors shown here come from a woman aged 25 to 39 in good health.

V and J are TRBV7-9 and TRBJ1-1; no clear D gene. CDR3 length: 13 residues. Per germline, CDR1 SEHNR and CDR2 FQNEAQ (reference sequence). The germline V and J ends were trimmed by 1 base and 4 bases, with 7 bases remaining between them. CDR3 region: CASSLDIRTEAFF. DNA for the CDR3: TGTGCCAGCAGCTTAGATATCCGCACTGAAGCTTTCTTT.

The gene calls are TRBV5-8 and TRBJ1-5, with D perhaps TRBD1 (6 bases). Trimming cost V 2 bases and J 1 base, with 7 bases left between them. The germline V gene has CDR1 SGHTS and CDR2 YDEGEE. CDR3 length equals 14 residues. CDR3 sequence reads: CASSFGTSNQPQHF. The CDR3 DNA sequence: TGTGCCAGCAGCTTCGGGACAAGCAATCAGCCCCAGCATTTT.

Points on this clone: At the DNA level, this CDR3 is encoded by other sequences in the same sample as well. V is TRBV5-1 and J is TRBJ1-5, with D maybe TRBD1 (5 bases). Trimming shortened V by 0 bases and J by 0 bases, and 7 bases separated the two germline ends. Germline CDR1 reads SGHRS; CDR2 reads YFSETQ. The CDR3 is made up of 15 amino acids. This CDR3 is CASSLGGGSNQPQHF. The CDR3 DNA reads TGCGCCAGCAGCTTGGGTGGGGGTAGCAATCAGCCCCAGCATTTT.

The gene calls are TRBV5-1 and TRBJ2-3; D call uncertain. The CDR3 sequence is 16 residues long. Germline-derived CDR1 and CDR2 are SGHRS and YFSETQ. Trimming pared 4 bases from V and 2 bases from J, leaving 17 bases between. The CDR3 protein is CASSAPSTANTDTQYF. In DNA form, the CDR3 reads TGCGCCAGCAGCGCCCCTTCTACGGCAAACACAGATACGCAGTATTTT.

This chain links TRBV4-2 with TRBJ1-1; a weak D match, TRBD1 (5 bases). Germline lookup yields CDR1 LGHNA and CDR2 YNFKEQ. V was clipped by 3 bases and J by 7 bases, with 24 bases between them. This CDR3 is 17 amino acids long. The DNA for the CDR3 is TGTGCCAGCAGCCACCCAGCCCCGGAAAGGGGATTCCTTGAAGCTTTCTTT. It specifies CASSHPAPERGFLEAFF.

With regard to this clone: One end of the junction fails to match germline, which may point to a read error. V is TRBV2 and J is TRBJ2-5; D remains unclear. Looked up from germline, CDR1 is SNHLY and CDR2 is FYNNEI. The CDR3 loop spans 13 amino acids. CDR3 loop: CASREGFQETQYF. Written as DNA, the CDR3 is TGTGCCAGCAGGGAAGGATTCCAAGAGACCCAGTACTTC. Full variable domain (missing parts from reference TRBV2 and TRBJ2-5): EPEVTQTPSHQVTQMGQEVILRCVPISNHLYFYWYRQILGQKVEFLVSFYNNEISEKSEIFDDQFSVERPDGSNFTLKIRSTKLEDSAMYFCASREGFQETQYFGPGTRLLVL.

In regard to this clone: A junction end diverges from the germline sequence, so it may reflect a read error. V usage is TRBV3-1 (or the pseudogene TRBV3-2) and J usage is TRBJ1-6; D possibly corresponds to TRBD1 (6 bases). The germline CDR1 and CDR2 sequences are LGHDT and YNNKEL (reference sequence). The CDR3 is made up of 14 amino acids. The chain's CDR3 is CASSQNRAYSPLHF. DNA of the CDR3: TGTGCCAGCAGCCAAAACAGGGCCTATTCTCCCCTCCACTTT.

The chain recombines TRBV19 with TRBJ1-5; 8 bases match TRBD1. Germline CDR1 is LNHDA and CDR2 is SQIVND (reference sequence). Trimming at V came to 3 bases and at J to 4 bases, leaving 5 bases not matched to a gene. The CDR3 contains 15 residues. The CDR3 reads CASSIRGQGNQPQHF. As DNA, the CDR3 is TGTGCCAGTAGTATTCGAGGACAGGGAAATCAGCCCCAGCATTTT.

CDR3 bases: TGCGCCAGCAGCGGGCGCATGCGGGGAACCGGGGAGCTGTTTTTT. Encoded protein: CASSGRMRGTGELFF. The chain carries TRBV5-1 and TRBJ2-2, with a possible D match to TRBD2 (6 bases). Trimming left V 4 bases short and J 5 bases short, with 15 bases between. This CDR3 contains 15 residues. The germline CDR1 and CDR2 sequences are SGHRS and YFSETQ.

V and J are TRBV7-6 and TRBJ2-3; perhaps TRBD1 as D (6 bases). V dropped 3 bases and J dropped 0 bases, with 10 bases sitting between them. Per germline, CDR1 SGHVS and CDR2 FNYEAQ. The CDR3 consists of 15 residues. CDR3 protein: CASSFGTGSTDTQYF. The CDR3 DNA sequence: TGTGCCAGCAGCTTTGGTACAGGGAGCACAGATACGCAGTATTTT.